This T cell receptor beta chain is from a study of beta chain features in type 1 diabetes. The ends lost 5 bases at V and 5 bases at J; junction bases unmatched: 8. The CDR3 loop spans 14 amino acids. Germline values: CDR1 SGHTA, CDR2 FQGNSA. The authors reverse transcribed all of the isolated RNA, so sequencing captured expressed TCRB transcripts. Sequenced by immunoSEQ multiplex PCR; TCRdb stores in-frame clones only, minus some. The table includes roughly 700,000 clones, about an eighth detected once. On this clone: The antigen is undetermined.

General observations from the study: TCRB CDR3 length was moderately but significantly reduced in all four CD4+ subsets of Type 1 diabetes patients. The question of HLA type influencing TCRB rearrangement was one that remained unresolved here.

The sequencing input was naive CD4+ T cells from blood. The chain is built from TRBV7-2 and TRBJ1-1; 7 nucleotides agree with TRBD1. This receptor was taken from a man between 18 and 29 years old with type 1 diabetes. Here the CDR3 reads CASSTGTVGTEAFF. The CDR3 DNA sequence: TGTGCCAGCAGCACGGGGACAGTTGGGACTGAAGCTTTCTTT.